One and the same sample provided the 28 T cell receptor beta chains below, sequenced in a study of cytomegalovirus exposure and HLA in healthy donors. The PCR was carried out with 60 Vbeta primers and 13 Jbeta primers. Libraries were prepared by immunoSEQ multiplex PCR; TCRdb keeps only in-frame clonotypes and omits some of them. The table shows about 160,000 clones, with more than 70% occurring only once. Sequenced material: PBMCs. The source of these receptors is a man aged 25-45 years in good health and CMV-seronegative.

This chain links TRBV15 with TRBJ2-7; TRBD1 is a possible D gene (7 bases). The CDR3 contains 16 residues. Trimming stripped 0 bases from V and 1 base from J, with 13 bases between. Germline V gives CDR1 LNHNV, CDR2 YYDKDF (reference sequence). The CDR3 region is CATSREGAGGSYEQYF. CDR3 bases: TGTGCCACCAGCAGAGAAGGAGCAGGGGGGTCCTACGAGCAGTACTTC. Drawing the rest from reference TRBV15 and TRBJ2-7, the complete variable domain is DAMVIQNPRYQVTQFGKPVTLSCSQTLNHNVMYWYQQKSSQAPKLLFHYYDKDFNNEADTPDNFQSRRPNTSFCFLDIRSPGLGDTAMYLCATSREGAGGSYEQYFGPGTRLTVT.

The chain joins TRBV5-4 to TRBJ2-7; 13 bases match TRBD2. This CDR3 has 16 amino acids. V was pared by 5 bases and J by 7 bases, with 12 bases of the junction left unmatched. CDR1 is SGHNT, CDR2 YYREEE, per germline (reference sequence). This chain's CDR3 is CASRESGTSGMREQYF. Written as DNA, the CDR3 is TGTGCCAGCAGGGAGTCTGGGACTAGCGGGATGAGGGAGCAGTACTTC.

There are a few counts of this clone. In the same sample, other DNA sequences code for this CDR3. V usage is TRBV5-1 and J usage is TRBJ2-6; D is unresolved. CDR3 length: 14 residues. From germline, CDR1 is SGHRS and CDR2 YFSETQ. The germline V and J ends were trimmed by 0 bases and 2 bases, with 3 bases remaining between them. This CDR3 is CASSLDTGANVLTF. CDR3 coding DNA: TGCGCCAGCAGCTTGGACACTGGGGCCAACGTCCTGACTTTC.

V is TRBV28 and J is TRBJ1-2, with D perhaps TRBD1 (6 bases). Germline-derived CDR1 and CDR2 are MDHEN and SYDVKM. CDR3 size: 13 residues. V was clipped by 6 bases and J by 4 bases, with 12 bases between them. The DNA of the CDR3 is TGTGCCAGCAGCTGGGGGGGCGCCTATGGCTACACCTTC. Protein product: CASSWGGAYGYTF.

The chain is built from TRBV5-1 and TRBJ2-3; 8 nucleotides match TRBD2. Germline values: CDR1 SGHRS, CDR2 YFSETQ. The junction had 20 bases not matched to a gene; V was cut back by 4 bases and J by 1 base. This CDR3 is 20 amino acids long. The DNA of the CDR3 is TGCGCCAGCAGCCCCCGGCCCAGTGCCGCCAATAGCGGGGGCACAGATACGCAGTATTTT. Encoded protein: CASSPRPSAANSGGTDTQYF.

V and J are TRBV4-1 and TRBJ2-7; 7 positions agree with TRBD2. CDR1 and CDR2 (germline): MGHRA, YSYEKL. The CDR3 covers 16 residues. The V gene end was trimmed by 0 bases and the J gene end by 2 bases; junction bases not matched to a gene: 7. CDR3 coding DNA: TGCGCCAGCAGCCAAGAAGGTTTCGGGACTACCTACGAGCAGTACTTC. It translates to CASSQEGFGTTYEQYF.

The chain has TRBV5-1 and TRBJ2-2; the D gene is possibly TRBD1 (6 bases). V lost 3 bases and J lost 4, with 10 bases in between. This CDR3 contains 14 residues. In germline, CDR1 is SGHRS, CDR2 YFSETQ. CDR3 DNA: TGCGCCAGCAGCTACACACAGGGCACCGGGGAGCTGTTTTTT. Translated, it gives CASSYTQGTGELFF.

The rearrangement uses TRBV9 and TRBJ2-3; 7 bases are shared with TRBD2. The germline V gene encodes CDR1 SGDLS and CDR2 YYNGEE. The junction had 5 bases not matched to a gene; V was cut back by 0 bases and J by 4 bases. The CDR3 has 15 residues. CDR3 residues: CASSVDAGEADTQYF. Written as DNA, the CDR3 is TGTGCCAGCAGCGTAGACGCGGGGGAGGCAGATACGCAGTATTTT.

The sample holds one count of this clone. The rearrangement uses TRBV7-3 and TRBJ1-3; 7 bases are shared with TRBD1. Germline loops: CDR1 SGHTA, CDR2 FQGTGA. V was pared by 5 bases and J by 0 bases, with 10 bases of the junction left unmatched. This CDR3 contains 17 residues. The DNA of the CDR3 is TGTGCCAGCAGCGCACAAGGACAGGCCACCTCTGGAAACACCATATATTTT. This encodes CASSAQGQATSGNTIYF. Together with reference TRBV7-3 and TRBJ1-3, the CDR3 gives the full variable domain: GAGVSQTPSNKVTEKGKYVELRCDPISGHTALYWYRQSLGQGPEFLIYFQGTGAADDSGLPNDRFFAVRPEGSVSTLKIQRTERGDSAVYLCASSAQGQATSGNTIYFGEGSWLTVV.

The chain is built from TRBV4-3 and TRBJ1-3, with a possible D match to TRBD1 (5 bases). The V gene's germline CDR1 is LGHNA and CDR2 YSLEER. The CDR3 has 16 amino acids. Trimming removed 1 base at V and 8 bases at J, with 18 bases between. Here the CDR3 reads CASSQGGGRLGDTIYF. The DNA of the CDR3 is TGCGCCAGCAGCCAAGGGGGGGGAAGGTTAGGGGACACCATATATTTT.

This chain joins TRBV9 and TRBJ2-7; possibly TRBD2 for D (6 bases). The germline CDR1 and CDR2 sequences are SGDLS and YYNGEE. V was clipped by 4 bases and J by 2 bases, with 19 bases between them. This CDR3 has 16 residues. The CDR3 coding sequence is TGTGCCAGCAGCCCTGGGCGGGGCAGCATAGCCTACGAGCAGTACTTC. It encodes CASSPGRGSIAYEQYF.

This rearrangement joins TRBV5-5 to TRBJ2-7; 7 nucleotides line up with TRBD1. This CDR3 region has 17 residues. The ends lost 3 bases at V and 2 bases at J; junction bases unmatched: 14. CDR1 SGHKS and CDR2 YYEKEE come from the germline V gene (reference sequence). CDR3 residues: CASSSYTGQPRAYEQYF. The CDR3 DNA reads as TGTGCCAGCAGCTCATACACGGGACAGCCGAGAGCCTACGAGCAGTACTTC.

The V and J genes are TRBV18 and TRBJ1-6, with a possible D match to TRBD1 (6 bases). The CDR3 has 14 residues. The germline V gene has CDR1 KGHSH and CDR2 LQKENI. The ends were cut back, 3 bases at V and 8 bases at J, with 11 bases in the middle. CDR3 loop: CASSPQGTDSPLHF. The CDR3, as DNA: TGTGCCAGCTCACCTCAGGGGACGGATTCACCCCTCCACTTT.

The chain has TRBV5-5 and TRBJ2-7; 7 bases fit TRBD1. CDR3 length equals 15 residues. Germline V gene data show CDR1 as SGHKS and CDR2 as YYEKEE (reference sequence). With 4 bases clipped from V and 6 bases from J, the junction kept 13 bases outside the gene matches. In DNA, the CDR3 is TGTGCCAGCAGCGAGGGGGCGGCTCCTTTTAGCGAGCAGTACTTC. It yields the protein CASSEGAAPFSEQYF.

This chain joins TRBV18 and TRBJ2-5; 12 bases are a match to TRBD2. From germline, CDR1 is KGHSH and CDR2 LQKENI. The CDR3 length is 15 residues. The V segment lost 6 bases and the J segment 7 bases; nucleotides outside the gene matches: 9. CDR3 bases: TGTGCCAGCTCCCCCGGACTAGCGGGATCGGGGACCCAGTACTTC. This gives the protein CASSPGLAGSGTQYF. Drawing the rest from reference TRBV18 and TRBJ2-5, the complete variable domain is NAGVMQNPRHLVRRRGQEARLRCSPMKGHSHVYWYRQLPEEGLKFMVYLQKENIIDESGMPKERFSAEFPKEGPSILRIQQVVRGDSAAYFCASSPGLAGSGTQYFGPGTRLLVL.

The chain links TRBV9 to TRBJ2-5; 7 positions agree with TRBD2. The junction had 10 bases not matched to a gene; V was cut back by 0 bases and J by 5 bases. The CDR3 is made up of 16 amino acids. Germline CDR1 SGDLS, CDR2 YYNGEE. In nucleotides, the CDR3 is TGTGCCAGCAGCGTAGGGGCGGGAGAAGTCCCCGAGACCCAGTACTTC. Protein sequence: CASSVGAGEVPETQYF.

This rearrangement joins TRBV28 to TRBJ2-2; 12 bases match TRBD2. Germline lookup yields CDR1 MDHEN and CDR2 SYDVKM. The CDR3 covers 15 residues. V trimming: 4 bases; J trimming: 5 bases; junction bases outside the gene matches: 2. CDR3 residues: CASSSSGGGTGELFF. The CDR3 DNA sequence: TGTGCCAGCAGTTCTAGCGGGGGGGGGACCGGGGAGCTGTTTTTT.

The chain employs TRBV5-1 and TRBJ2-7; the D gene is possibly TRBD2 (5 bases). CDR1 and CDR2 from the germline V gene are SGHRS and YFSETQ. The CDR3 has 14 amino acids. The ends were cut back, 8 bases at V and 4 bases at J, with 19 bases in the middle. DNA of the CDR3: TGCGCCAGTGCGGCTGTGGCGGGTGGGTACGAGCAGTACTTC. Translated: CASAAVAGGYEQYF.

Only one count was recorded for this clone. The CDR3 reads CASSTGQAGLTQYF. DNA for the CDR3: TGTGCCAGTAGTACGGGACAGGCGGGGTTAACCCAGTACTTC. The J gene is TRBJ2-5, the V gene TRBV19, with TRBD1 matching over 8 bases. From germline, CDR1 is LNHDA and CDR2 SQIVND (reference sequence). V shed 4 bases and J 8 bases; nucleotides not matched to a gene: 9. The CDR3 loop spans 14 amino acids.

The V and J genes are TRBV9 and TRBJ2-7, with 7 bases lining up with TRBD2. CDR1 is SGDLS and CDR2 is YYNGEE in the germline V gene. The CDR3 length is 15 residues. The J segment lost 0 bases and the V segment lost 3 bases, leaving 6 bases of the junction unmatched. Here the CDR3 reads CASSAGGESSYEQYF. In nucleotides, the CDR3 is TGTGCCAGCAGCGCTGGGGGGGAAAGCTCCTACGAGCAGTACTTC. The entire variable domain, with the rest obtained from reference TRBV9 and TRBJ2-7, is as follows: DSGVTQTPKHLITATGQRVTLRCSPRSGDLSVYWYQQSLDQGLQFLIQYYNGEERAKGNILERFSAQQFPDLHSELNLSSLELGDSALYFCASSAGGESSYEQYFGPGTRLTVT.

In this sample, this clone turned up once. The rearrangement links TRBV5-6 to TRBJ2-7; D unclear. This CDR3 comprises 14 residues. The V end was cut by 4 bases, the J end by 0 bases, with 11 bases between. The germline V gene encodes CDR1 SGHDT and CDR2 YYEEEE. The DNA for the CDR3 is TGTGCCAGCAGCCCCATTTTGAGCTCCTACGAGCAGTACTTC. Protein: CASSPILSSYEQYF.

Comment on this clone: Different DNA sequences within this sample yield the same CDR3. V and J are TRBV5-1 and TRBJ2-3; 7 bases fit TRBD1. V was pared by 0 bases and J by 3 bases, with 4 bases of the junction left unmatched. Per germline, CDR1 SGHRS and CDR2 YFSETQ. The CDR3 has 15 amino acids. This CDR3 reads CASSLGGRGTDTQYF. In DNA form, the CDR3 reads TGCGCCAGCAGCTTGGGTGGCAGGGGGACAGATACGCAGTATTTT.

This chain uses TRBV11-3 with TRBJ2-2; TRBD2 matches at 12 bases. V dropped 1 base and J dropped 7; count of bases not matched to a gene: 1. The CDR3 runs to 15 residues. Germline V gene data show CDR1 as SGHNT and CDR2 as YENEEA. CDR3 bases: TGTGCCAGCAGCTTAGTGACTAGCGGGAGCGGGGAGCTGTTTTTT. Encoded protein: CASSLVTSGSGELFF.

The J gene is TRBJ2-3, the V gene TRBV29-1; D may be TRBD2 (6 bases). CDR3 length: 12 amino acids. V lost 6 bases to trimming and J lost 4 bases, with 11 bases between them. Germline-derived CDR1 and CDR2 are SQVTM and ANQGSEA. CDR3 region: CSVRLVADTQYF. The CDR3 DNA reads as TGCAGCGTCCGACTAGTGGCAGATACGCAGTATTTT.

The rearrangement links TRBV5-5 to TRBJ2-3; 13 nucleotides line up with TRBD2. This CDR3 contains 18 residues. Looked up from germline, CDR1 is SGHKS and CDR2 is YYEKEE (reference sequence). Trimming took 0 bases from V and 3 from J; bases not matched to a gene: 7. CDR3 sequence: CASSLAPGLAGATDTQYF. CDR3 nucleotides: TGTGCCAGCAGCTTGGCCCCAGGACTAGCGGGAGCGACAGATACGCAGTATTTT.

This chain uses TRBV4-3 with TRBJ2-1, with 9 bases aligning to TRBD2. The CDR3 spans 16 residues. Germline CDR1 and CDR2: LGHNA and YSLEER. The ends lost 0 bases at V and 6 bases at J; junction bases unmatched: 6. DNA of the CDR3: TGCGCCAGCAGCCAAGATGGGGCGGGAGGGACCAATGAGCAGTTCTTC. Its translation: CASSQDGAGGTNEQFF.

V and J are TRBV15 and TRBJ2-1; D gene uncertain. V lost 8 bases and J 2 bases, leaving 10 bases between the germline ends. The CDR3 totals 13 residues. Looked up from germline, CDR1 is LNHNV and CDR2 is YYDKDF (reference sequence). Here the CDR3 DNA reads TGTGCCACCCAGTACGAGGCCTACAATGAGCAGTTCTTC. Amino acids: CATQYEAYNEQFF. Together with reference TRBV15 and TRBJ2-1, the CDR3 gives the full variable domain: DAMVIQNPRYQVTQFGKPVTLSCSQTLNHNVMYWYQQKSSQAPKLLFHYYDKDFNNEADTPDNFQSRRPNTSFCFLDIRSPGLGDTAMYLCATQYEAYNEQFFGPGTRLTVL.

The rearrangement uses TRBV5-1 and TRBJ2-3, with D possibly TRBD1 on 6 matching bases. The germline V gene has CDR1 SGHRS and CDR2 YFSETQ. The V end lost 0 bases, the J end lost 1 base, and 12 bases lay between the germline ends. The CDR3 is 16 amino acids. CDR3 in amino acids: CASSLEGGRGTDTQYF. CDR3 in DNA: TGCGCCAGCAGCTTGGAAGGGGGTCGGGGCACAGATACGCAGTATTTT.